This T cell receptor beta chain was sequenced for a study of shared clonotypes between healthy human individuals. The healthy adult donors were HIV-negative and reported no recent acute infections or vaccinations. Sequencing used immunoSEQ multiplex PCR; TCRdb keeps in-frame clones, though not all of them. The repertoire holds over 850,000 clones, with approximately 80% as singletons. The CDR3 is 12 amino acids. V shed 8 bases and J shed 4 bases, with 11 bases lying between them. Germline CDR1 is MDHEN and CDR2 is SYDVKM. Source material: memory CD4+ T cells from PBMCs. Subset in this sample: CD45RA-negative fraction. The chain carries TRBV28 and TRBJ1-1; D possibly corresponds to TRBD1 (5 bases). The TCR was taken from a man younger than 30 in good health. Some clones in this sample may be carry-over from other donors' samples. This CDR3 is CASFGGGTEAFF. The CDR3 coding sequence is TGTGCCAGCTTCGGGGGGGGCACTGAAGCTTTCTTT.